What follows are 24 T cell receptor beta chains derived from one specimen sequenced in a study of siplizumab effects on memory and regulatory T cells. The mixed lymphocyte reaction cells were grown together in coculture at 37°C for approximately six days. The protocol was immunoSEQ multiplex PCR, while the TCRdb copy is restricted to in-frame clones and leaves out a portion. The sample has some 440 clones; around 68% are singletons. Antigen specificity for these receptors is unknown. Sequenced input: CFSE-low (dividing) CD8+ T cells sorted from an allogeneic mixed lymphocyte reaction. The receptors stem from a human donor in good health; the cells came from an allogeneic mixed lymphocyte reaction.

This clone was counted a few times. This CDR3 reads CASSKVDQQETQYF. CDR3 DNA sequence: TGTGCCAGCAGCAAAGTTGACCAGCAAGAGACCCAGTACTTC. The chain couples TRBV21-1 to TRBJ2-5. TRBV21-1 is recorded as a pseudogene. The CDR3 has 14 residues.

The chain couples TRBV9 to TRBJ2-1; D is ambiguous. CDR1 and CDR2 (germline): SGDLS, YYNGEE. With 5 bases removed from V and 9 bases from J, the gap between germline ends came to 9 bases. The CDR3 contains 11 residues. The CDR3 sequence is CASSYSPEQFF. As DNA, the CDR3 is TGTGCCAGCAGTTATAGTCCTGAGCAGTTCTTC.

V is TRBV10-3 and J is TRBJ2-1; 10 nucleotides align to TRBD2. The CDR3 has 15 amino acids. With 3 bases clipped from V and 5 bases from J, the junction kept 4 bases outside the gene matches. CDR1 and CDR2 from the germline V gene are ENHRY and SYGVKD. This CDR3 reads CAISDTSGAHNEQFF. CDR3 bases: TGTGCCATCAGTGACACTAGCGGGGCCCACAATGAGCAGTTCTTC.

The chain links TRBV4-1 to TRBJ2-7; 7 bases match TRBD1. V was pared by 4 bases and J by 4 bases, with 10 bases of the junction left unmatched. This CDR3 comprises 15 residues. Looked up from germline, CDR1 is MGHRA and CDR2 is YSYEKL. The CDR3 protein is CASSPGQQATYEQYF. The CDR3 DNA follows: TGCGCCAGCAGCCCGGGACAGCAAGCAACTTACGAGCAGTACTTC.

The rearrangement uses TRBV7-9 and TRBJ1-4; no firm D call. V was pared by 1 base and J by 5 bases, with 11 bases between. From germline, CDR1 is SEHNR and CDR2 FQNEAQ (reference sequence). CDR3 size: 15 residues. CDR3 coding DNA: TGTGCCAGCAGCTTAGTATCCAGTGGGAATGAAAAACTGTTTTTT. It is translated as CASSLVSSGNEKLFF.

Only one count was recorded for this clone. The chain joins TRBV7-9 to TRBJ2-7, with a weak D call TRBD2 (5 bases). The CDR3 runs to 15 residues. The V end was cut by 4 bases, the J end by 6 bases, with 19 bases between. CDR1 and CDR2 from the germline V gene are SEHNR and FQNEAQ (reference sequence). The CDR3 here is CASSSATKPRGEQYF. The DNA of the CDR3 is TGTGCCAGCAGCTCCGCGACTAAGCCGAGAGGCGAGCAGTACTTC.

This clone was picked up a small number of times. The rearrangement joins TRBV9 to TRBJ2-1; 9 bases map to TRBD2. Germline CDR1 and CDR2: SGDLS and YYNGEE. With V trimmed by 0 bases and J by 7 bases, 2 bases remained unmatched. CDR3 length equals 14 residues. CDR3 residues: CASSVGGRVNEQFF. Here the CDR3 DNA reads TGTGCCAGCAGCGTAGGCGGGAGGGTGAATGAGCAGTTCTTC.

This clone was detected a few times. The rearrangement uses TRBV28 and TRBJ1-5; perhaps TRBD1 as D (6 bases). The CDR3 length is 16 residues. Trimming removed 5 bases from V and 0 bases from J, with 14 bases in between. CDR1 MDHEN and CDR2 SYDVKM come from the germline V gene. CDR3 in DNA: TGTGCCAGCAGTCCGAGGGGGGACTATAGCAATCAGCCCCAGCATTTT. Its protein product is CASSPRGDYSNQPQHF.

The chain combines TRBV11-3 with TRBJ2-7; 9 bases match TRBD2. The CDR3 is 16 residues long. V dropped 0 bases and J dropped 0; count of bases not matched to a gene: 3. Per germline, CDR1 SGHNT and CDR2 YENEEA. This CDR3 reads CASSLEGGRASYEQYF. The CDR3 nucleotides read TGTGCCAGCAGCTTAGAGGGCGGGAGGGCCTCCTACGAGCAGTACTTC.

Within the sample, this clone is large. In nucleotides, the CDR3 is TGCGCCAGCAGCCAAGATTTTGAGACCTACAATGAGCAGTTCTTC. This gives the protein CASSQDFETYNEQFF. The gene calls are TRBV4-3 and TRBJ2-1; no firm D call. Trimming stripped 0 bases from V and 2 bases from J, with 8 bases between. CDR1 and CDR2 (germline): LGHNA, YSLEER. The CDR3 runs to 15 residues.

This clone was seen only a few times. V is TRBV5-5 and J is TRBJ1-2; D remains ambiguous. V lost 0 bases and J lost 3, with 9 bases in between. This CDR3 has 14 residues. Germline V gene sequence: CDR1 SGHKS, CDR2 YYEKEE (reference sequence). CDR3 in amino acids: CASSLAGVDYGYTF. The CDR3 nucleotides are TGTGCCAGCAGCTTGGCCGGGGTCGACTATGGCTACACCTTC.

The J gene is TRBJ2-5, the V gene TRBV11-2, with D possibly matching TRBD2 (6 bases). Germline V gives CDR1 SGHAT, CDR2 FQNNGV. The V end was cut by 3 bases, the J end by 4 bases, with 12 bases between. The length of the CDR3 is 14 residues. In DNA form, the CDR3 reads TGTGCCAGCAGCTTCACCCGAGCGGGAGAGACCCAGTACTTC. The encoded protein is CASSFTRAGETQYF.

The rearrangement links TRBV11-3 to TRBJ2-3; the D is unclear. The V end lost 10 bases, the J end lost 4 bases, and 12 bases lay between the germline ends. CDR3 size: 12 residues. CDR1 is SGHNT and CDR2 is YENEEA in the germline V gene. The CDR3: CATKAWADTQYF. The CDR3 DNA reads TGTGCCACCAAAGCCTGGGCAGATACGCAGTATTTT.

This chain connects TRBV30 to TRBJ1-5; D is unclear. CDR3 length: 14 amino acids. V shed 0 bases and J shed 1 base, with 7 bases lying between them. The germline gives CDR1 GTSNPN, CDR2 SVGIG (reference sequence). The CDR3 loop reads CAWSVPGSNQPQHF. CDR3 bases: TGTGCCTGGAGTGTACCGGGGAGCAATCAGCCCCAGCATTTT. The full variable domain, its missing parts supplied by reference TRBV30 and TRBJ1-5, is SQTIHQWPATLVQPVGSPLSLECTVEGTSNPNLYWYRQAAGRGLQLLFYSVGIGQISSEVPQNLSASRPQDRQFILSSKKLLLSDSGFYLCAWSVPGSNQPQHFGDGTRLSIL.

The chain employs TRBV6-4 and TRBJ2-2; TRBD2 is a possible D gene (6 bases). CDR3 length: 14 residues. The V end lost 9 bases, the J end lost 3 bases, and 14 bases lay between the germline ends. The germline V gene has CDR1 MRHNA and CDR2 SNTAGT. The CDR3 sequence is CASASSADTGELFF. The CDR3 bases are TGTGCCAGTGCCTCTAGCGCCGACACCGGGGAGCTGTTTTTT.

In this sample, this clone turned up once. The chain uses TRBV21-1 and TRBJ2-3. TRBV21-1 is designated a pseudogene. This CDR3 is 17 amino acids long. Here the CDR3 DNA reads TGTGCCAGCAGCAAAGCCGAGGGGGGACCCCGACCGGATACGCAGTATTTT. Encoded protein: CASSKAEGGPRPDTQYF.

The rearrangement uses TRBV6-5 and TRBJ1-2, with 8 bases lining up with TRBD1. Germline values: CDR1 MNHEY, CDR2 SVGAGI. The trim removed 7 bases at V and 8 bases at J, leaving 9 bases unmatched. The CDR3 spans 13 residues. CDR3 in amino acids: CASKTGTGNGYTF. The CDR3 coding sequence is TGTGCCAGCAAAACCGGGACAGGCAACGGCTACACCTTC.

The J gene is TRBJ2-4, the V gene TRBV25-1; D is ambiguous. The CDR3 has 14 amino acids. The ends were cut back, 7 bases at V and 0 bases at J, with 10 bases in the middle. The V gene's germline CDR1 is MGHDK and CDR2 SYGVNS. CDR3 DNA: TGTGCCAGCATCCCGAGTATAGCCAAAAACATTCAGTACTTC. As protein: CASIPSIAKNIQYF.

This clone was seen a handful of times. This chain links TRBV7-6 with TRBJ2-1, with D hard to call. The V end was cut by 8 bases, the J end by 8 bases, with 13 bases between. This CDR3 is built from 12 residues. The germline gives CDR1 SGHVS, CDR2 FNYEAQ. CDR3 residues: CASHGLEDEQFF. The CDR3 nucleotides read TGTGCCAGCCACGGGCTAGAAGATGAGCAGTTCTTC.

The gene calls are TRBV19 and TRBJ1-2, with D maybe TRBD1 (5 bases). The CDR3 is 14 residues long. The germline V gene encodes CDR1 LNHDA and CDR2 SQIVND (reference sequence). Trimming left V 6 bases short and J 8 bases short, with 19 bases between. In nucleotides, the CDR3 is TGTGCCAGTAGCCTTCAGGGTGGAGGGTCCGGCTACACCTTC. Protein sequence: CASSLQGGGSGYTF.

The chain combines TRBV25-1 with TRBJ1-1, with no clear D. The germline gives CDR1 MGHDK, CDR2 SYGVNS. V lost 7 bases, J lost 1 base, and 10 bases lay in between. The CDR3 spans 13 residues. The CDR3 sequence: CASKAGWNTEAFF. The CDR3 coding sequence is TGTGCCAGCAAAGCGGGTTGGAACACTGAAGCTTTCTTT.

This clone was counted a few times. The V gene is TRBV27, the J gene TRBJ2-7; D ambiguous. The germline CDR1 and CDR2 sequences are MNHEY and SMNVEV (reference sequence). This CDR3 has 14 amino acids. V lost 0 bases and J 3 bases, leaving 9 bases between the germline ends. This CDR3 reads CASSLSGRIYEQYF. The DNA for the CDR3 is TGTGCCAGCAGTTTATCTGGACGGATCTACGAGCAGTACTTC.

The genes are TRBV19 and TRBJ2-7, with a possible D match to TRBD1 (6 bases). The germline V gene encodes CDR1 LNHDA and CDR2 SQIVND (reference sequence). This CDR3 has 14 amino acids. With 3 bases removed from V and 3 bases from J, the gap between germline ends came to 12 bases. The CDR3 region has the DNA TGTGCCAGTAGTATTGGGCAGGGGAGCTACGAGCAGTACTTC. Translation: CASSIGQGSYEQYF.

Here the CDR3 DNA reads TGTGCCAGCAGCTTTTTTACAGGGAAAAATGAAAAACTGTTTTTT. Translation: CASSFFTGKNEKLFF. This sequence joins TRBV7-9 and TRBJ1-4; D might be TRBD1 (6 bases). This CDR3 comprises 15 residues. In germline, CDR1 is SEHNR, CDR2 FQNEAQ (reference sequence). Trimming cost V 3 bases and J 5 bases, with 13 bases left between them.